This T cell receptor (beta chain) was sequenced for a study of blood T cell repertoires in COVID-19. Across the study: From T cells, B-cell-depleted T cells, or PBMCs came the material, which was cDNA or gDNA.

CDR3 length: 13 amino acids. V gave up 6 bases and J gave up 5 bases, with 13 bases separating them. Using immunoSEQ multiplex PCR, the repertoire was profiled, and TCRdb retains in-frame clones only, with some absent. The sample lists 200,000 to 300,000 clones, approximately 90% occurring once. This clonotype originated in a woman aged 35 to 49 with acute or convalescent COVID-19. The V call is TRBV12-3 or TRBV12-4, the J call TRBJ1-1; weak D call: TRBD1 (5 bases). Sequenced material: peripheral blood. CDR3 sequence (DNA): TGTGCCAGCAGCTCCTCAGGGATAACTGAAGCTTTCTTT. Translated, it gives CASSSSGITEAFF.